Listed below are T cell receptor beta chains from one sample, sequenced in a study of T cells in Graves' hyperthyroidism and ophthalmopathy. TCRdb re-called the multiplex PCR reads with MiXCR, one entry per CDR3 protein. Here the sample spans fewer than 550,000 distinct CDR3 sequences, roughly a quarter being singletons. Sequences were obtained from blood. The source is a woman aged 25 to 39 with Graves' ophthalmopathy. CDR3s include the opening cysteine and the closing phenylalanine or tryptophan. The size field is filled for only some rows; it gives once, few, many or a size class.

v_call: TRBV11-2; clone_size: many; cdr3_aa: CASSLGPGVEQYF
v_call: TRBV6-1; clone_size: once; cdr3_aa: CASRAGTSGGEQYF
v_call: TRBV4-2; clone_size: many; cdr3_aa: CASSQDRGRNYGYTF
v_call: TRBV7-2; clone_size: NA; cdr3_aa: CASSRGQGGGETQYF
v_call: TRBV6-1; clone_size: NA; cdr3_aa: CASSEIGLDPFGGYTF
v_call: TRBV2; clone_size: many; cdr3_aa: CASGTWNTEAFF
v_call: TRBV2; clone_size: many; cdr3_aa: CASSPGEPQETQYF
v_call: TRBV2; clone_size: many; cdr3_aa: CASSRQGMSEAFF
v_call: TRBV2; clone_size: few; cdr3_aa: CASRGRAVGGGRNTEAFF
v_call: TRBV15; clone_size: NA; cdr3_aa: CATSREGPWETQYF
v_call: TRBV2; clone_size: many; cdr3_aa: CASLGQMNTEAFF